Following are 13 T cell receptor beta chains from one sample sequenced in a study of T cell clones after liver transplantation. TCRdb keeps only in-frame clones here, not all; method: immunoSEQ multiplex PCR. The data contain roughly 100,000 clones, approximately 85% of them singletons. Sequences were derived from CD4+ T cells from blood, sampled before liver transplant. The origin of the receptors is a human donor who received a liver transplant.

The chain employs TRBV6-1 and TRBJ1-6, with D perhaps TRBD1 (5 bases). V lost 11 bases and J 11 bases, leaving 19 bases between the germline ends. The CDR3 runs 13 residues. Germline V gives CDR1 MNHNS, CDR2 SASEGT. CDR3 bases: TGTGCCGGGGGACGGGGGGATAGTACACCCCTCCACTTT. Translating it yields CAGGRGDSTPLHF.

There are a few counts of this clone. The V and J genes are TRBV28 and TRBJ1-5; D is possibly TRBD1 (6 bases). V gave up 2 bases and J gave up 4 bases, with 15 bases separating them. Germline-derived CDR1 and CDR2 are MDHEN and SYDVKM. The CDR3 contains 16 residues. CDR3 DNA sequence: TGTGCCAGCAGTTTAGGGGCTATGGGGGCAAATCAGCCCCAGCATTTT. Translated: CASSLGAMGANQPQHF.

The chain joins TRBV2 to TRBJ1-2; a possible D gene is TRBD1 (5 bases). The CDR3 is 13 amino acids. Looked up from germline, CDR1 is SNHLY and CDR2 is FYNNEI. Trimming took 7 bases from V and 8 from J, leaving 17 bases between them. The CDR3 loop is CASTWSPQEGYTF. The CDR3 DNA is TGTGCCAGCACATGGAGCCCACAGGAAGGCTACACCTTC.

This chain links TRBV6-5 with TRBJ2-7; D gene unclear. Per germline, CDR1 MNHEY and CDR2 SVGAGI. This CDR3 region has 15 residues. The germline V and J ends were trimmed by 6 bases and 1 base, with 16 bases remaining between them. CDR3 residues: CASSSGARPSYEQYF. The DNA of the CDR3 is TGTGCCAGCAGCTCGGGTGCACGACCTTCCTACGAGCAGTACTTC.

This clone came up a few times. The chain links TRBV11-2 to TRBJ2-1; 8 bases are shared with TRBD2. This CDR3 spans 14 amino acids. Germline loops: CDR1 SGHAT, CDR2 FQNNGV. V lost 5 bases and J lost 8; bases outside the gene matches: 8. The CDR3 DNA sequence: TGTGCCAGCAGCCTACGGACTAGCCGGGATGAGCAGTTCTTC. It encodes CASSLRTSRDEQFF.

This clone was recorded only once. V is TRBV2 and J is TRBJ2-5; 10 bases agree with TRBD1. The J segment lost 4 bases and the V segment lost 6 bases, leaving 8 bases of the junction unmatched. In germline, CDR1 is SNHLY, CDR2 FYNNEI. This CDR3 contains 15 residues. CDR3 sequence reads: CASSALGQGGETQYF. The CDR3 nucleotides read TGTGCCAGCAGCGCCCTTGGACAGGGGGGAGAGACCCAGTACTTC.

This clone was counted a single time. The rearrangement joins TRBV1 to TRBJ2-6; the table's D call of TRBD2 was not tested on the DNA. TRBV1 is a listed pseudogene. The CDR3 spans 16 residues. CDR3 in amino acids: CTSRTCAQSRANVLTF. CDR3 in DNA: TGCACCAGCAGGACTTGTGCACAAAGTCGGGCCAACGTCCTGACTTTC.

The chain is built from TRBV4-1 and TRBJ1-1; tentative D call: TRBD1 (6 bases). The CDR3 is 15 residues long. V was pared by 4 bases and J by 10 bases, with 22 bases between. CDR1 is MGHRA, CDR2 YSYEKL, per germline. The CDR3 DNA is TGCGCCAGCAGCCCCCCGACGAACACAGGGTTGAGAGCTTTCTTT. This sequence encodes CASSPPTNTGLRAFF.

The chain employs TRBV19 and TRBJ1-2, with TRBD1 as a possible D gene (5 bases). From germline, CDR1 is LNHDA and CDR2 SQIVND (reference sequence). This CDR3 is built from 11 residues. V lost 3 bases and J 11 bases, leaving 10 bases between the germline ends. Here the CDR3 reads CASSMGDRYTF. The CDR3 region has the DNA TGTGCCAGTAGTATGGGGGATCGGTACACCTTC.

This clone occurred a few times. V is TRBV4-1 and J is TRBJ1-5; D ambiguous. The CDR3 has 15 amino acids. Germline-derived CDR1 and CDR2 are MGHRA and YSYEKL. V was clipped by 0 bases and J by 7 bases, with 13 bases between them. This CDR3 is CASSQDSLLAQPQHF. CDR3 coding DNA: TGCGCCAGCAGCCAAGATTCTCTCCTGGCCCAGCCCCAGCATTTT.

As DNA, the CDR3 is TGTGCCAGCACCGCGACAGGGAACACTGAAGCTTTCTTT. This sequence encodes CASTATGNTEAFF. The J gene is TRBJ1-1, the V gene TRBV2; the D gene is possibly TRBD1 (6 bases). Germline loops: CDR1 SNHLY, CDR2 FYNNEI. The CDR3 length is 13 residues. Between the trimmed V and J ends, which lost 7 bases and 1 base, there was a span of 10 bases.

J is TRBJ2-5 and V is TRBV7-7, with D possibly being TRBD1 or TRBD2 (6 bases each). Germline loops: CDR1 SSHAT, CDR2 FNYEAQ (reference sequence). This CDR3 is built from 17 residues. V lost 4 bases and J 3 bases, leaving 21 bases between the germline ends. Here the CDR3 DNA reads TGTGCCAGCAGCTCCGGGGGTGACAGGCTTTTGAAAGAGACCCAGTACTTC. Amino acids: CASSSGGDRLLKETQYF. The full variable domain, rest sourced from reference TRBV7-7 and TRBJ2-5, is GAGVSQSPRYKVTKRGQDVTLRCDPISSHATLYWYQQALGQGPEFLTYFNYEAQPDKSGLPSDRFSAERPEGSISTLTIQRTEQRDSAMYRCASSSGGDRLLKETQYFGPGTRLLVL.

This clone was counted a few times. J is TRBJ1-6 and V is TRBV18, with 9 bases aligning to TRBD1. Trimming removed 3 bases from V and 5 bases from J; junction bases left unmatched: 2. Germline CDR1 reads KGHSH; CDR2 reads LQKENI. The CDR3 covers 15 residues. The CDR3: CASSPGTGNNSPLHF. The CDR3, as DNA: TGTGCCAGCTCACCGGGGACAGGGAATAATTCACCCCTCCACTTT.